Presented here are 25 T cell receptor beta chains from one specimen sequenced in a study of identical twins. TCRdb reprocessed the 5' RACE reads with MiXCR, giving one entry per CDR3 protein. The repertoire consists of approximately 260,000 distinct CDR3 sequences, with around 8.8% occurring once and the leading ten covering approximately 3%. This sample also belongs to another study, concerning yellow fever vaccine responses in identical twins.

Sequencing was carried out using CD8+ T cells sorted from blood. The receptors come from a woman aged 18-35 years in good health.

The rearrangement links TRBV15 to TRBJ2-6, with D uncertain. Trimming left V 5 bases short and J 0 bases short, with 8 bases between. The CDR3 has 15 amino acids. Germline-derived CDR1 and CDR2 are LNHNV and YYDKDF (reference sequence). CDR3 loop: CATSGDNSGANVLTF. The DNA of the CDR3 is TGTGCCACCAGCGGCGACAACTCTGGGGCCAACGTCCTGACTTTC.

This clonotype was observed a few times. This chain links TRBV10-3 with TRBJ2-3, with no clear D. Trimming cost V 0 bases and J 2 bases, with 12 bases left between them. This CDR3 is built from 16 residues. Germline V CDR1 and CDR2: ENHRY, SYGVKD. This CDR3 is CAISESAPGNTDTQYF. CDR3 nucleotide sequence: TGTGCCATCAGTGAGTCGGCCCCAGGCAACACAGATACGCAGTATTTT.

This clonotype appeared a few times. This rearrangement joins TRBV20-1 to TRBJ2-7; 7 positions match TRBD1. The J segment lost 1 base and the V segment lost 0 bases, leaving 6 bases of the junction unmatched. The CDR3 runs to 15 residues. Germline assignment: CDR1 DFQATT and CDR2 SNEGSKA (reference sequence). In DNA form, the CDR3 reads TGCAGTGCTAGAGACCTGAAGACAGGGTCCTACGAGCAGTACTTC. Translating it yields CSARDLKTGSYEQYF.

The CDR3 DNA reads TGTGCCACCAGGAGGACGCAGGGTTCACCCCTCCACTTT. Translated: CATRRTQGSPLHF. V is TRBV15 and J is TRBJ1-6, with D maybe TRBD1 (5 bases). CDR3 length: 13 residues. The V end was cut by 6 bases, the J end by 9 bases, with 12 bases between. Per germline, CDR1 LNHNV and CDR2 YYDKDF (reference sequence). Combining the CDR3 with reference TRBV15 and TRBJ1-6 gives the whole variable domain DAMVIQNPRYQVTQFGKPVTLSCSQTLNHNVMYWYQQKSSQAPKLLFHYYDKDFNNEADTPDNFQSRRPNTSFCFLDIRSPGLGDTAMYLCATRRTQGSPLHFGNGTRLTVT.

This clonotype came up many times. The V and J genes are TRBV29-1 and TRBJ1-1; D possibly corresponds to TRBD1 (5 bases). The CDR3 sequence is 18 residues long. From germline, CDR1 is SQVTM and CDR2 ANQGSEA. V shed 7 bases and J shed 2 bases, with 29 bases lying between them. The CDR3: CSARDSWDGTSTNTEAFF. The CDR3 region has the DNA TGCAGCGCGAGGGATTCCTGGGACGGAACTTCTACTAACACTGAAGCTTTCTTT.

The chain employs TRBV4-3 and TRBJ2-5, with 9 bases aligning to TRBD2. Unmatched junction bases numbered 10, after V lost 3 bases and J lost 5 bases. CDR1 LGHNA and CDR2 YSLEER come from the germline V gene. This CDR3 spans 16 amino acids. CDR3 loop: CASSQTVAGVYETQYF. The CDR3 nucleotides read TGCGCCAGCAGCCAGACGGTAGCGGGAGTTTATGAGACCCAGTACTTC.

V and J are TRBV4-1 and TRBJ2-1, with 14 nucleotides matching TRBD2. This CDR3 region has 19 residues. Trimming cost V 0 bases and J 5 bases; bases outside gene matches: 9. The germline V gene has CDR1 MGHRA and CDR2 YSYEKL. The DNA of the CDR3 is TGCGCCAGCAGCCAAGATCGAGCCCCGGGACTAGCGGGAGACAATGAGCAGTTCTTC. Its translation: CASSQDRAPGLAGDNEQFF.

This chain connects TRBV28 to TRBJ1-4; D is ambiguous. Germline CDR1 and CDR2: MDHEN and SYDVKM. The ends were cut back, 3 bases at V and 10 bases at J, with 9 bases in the middle. The CDR3 length is 12 residues. The CDR3 nucleotides read TGTGCCAGCAGTTTTAAACGTCCAAAACTGTTTTTT. It yields the protein CASSFKRPKLFF.

This clonotype was detected only a few times. This sequence joins TRBV7-3 and TRBJ2-1; TRBD1 might be the D (6 bases). This CDR3 has 13 amino acids. V shed 1 base and J shed 8 bases, with 9 bases lying between them. Germline loops: CDR1 SGHTA, CDR2 FQGTGA. DNA for the CDR3: TGTGCCAGCAGCTTAAGCAGGGGCTATGAGCAGTTCTTC. This gives the protein CASSLSRGYEQFF.

To note about this clonotype: One end of the junction does not line up with germline, which may come from a read error. V gene TRBV20-1 combines with J gene TRBJ2-1; 7 bases are a match to TRBD2. The CDR3 runs 16 residues. CDR1 and CDR2 (germline): DFQATT, SNEGSKA (reference sequence). The CDR3 DNA sequence: TGCTGTGCTAGAGACCCCACTAGCGTATACTACAATGAGCAGTTCTTC. Translated, it gives CCARDPTSVYYNEQFF.

The chain recombines TRBV7-8 with TRBJ2-2, with D perhaps TRBD2 (7 bases). CDR3 size: 17 residues. Germline assignment: CDR1 SGHVS and CDR2 FQNEAQ. Trimming cost V 1 base and J 6 bases, with 18 bases left between them. The CDR3 DNA is TGTGCCAGCAGCTTAGAGTCGGCGGGGGCGCTCCCCGGGGAGCTGTTTTTT. It encodes CASSLESAGALPGELFF.

Many counts were recorded for this clonotype. V gene TRBV4-2 combines with J gene TRBJ2-3; 11 positions agree with TRBD2. The CDR3 has 15 amino acids. From germline, CDR1 is LGHNA and CDR2 YNFKEQ. The ends lost 3 bases at V and 5 bases at J; junction bases unmatched: 4. The CDR3 region has the DNA TGTGCCAGCAGCCAGATAGCGGGAGGGCGAGATACGCAGTATTTT. Amino acids: CASSQIAGGRDTQYF.

In its sample, this clonotype was seen a few times. The chain carries TRBV6-2 or TRBV6-3 and TRBJ2-7; maybe TRBD2 (5 bases). The CDR3 loop spans 15 amino acids. The V gene's germline CDR1 is MNHEY and CDR2 SVGEGT. V lost 10 bases and J 2 bases, leaving 21 bases between the germline ends. DNA of the CDR3: TGTGCCACCACCTATGGAGACGGGGTAGCCTACGAGCAGTACTTC. This sequence encodes CATTYGDGVAYEQYF.

This clonotype was seen more than once but under ten times. The rearrangement joins TRBV6-2 or TRBV6-3 to TRBJ2-5; D not certain. From germline, CDR1 is MNHEY and CDR2 SVGEGT. V lost 6 bases, J lost 5 bases, and 19 bases lay in between. This CDR3 region has 15 residues. As DNA, the CDR3 is TGTGCCAGCAGCCTAATCAACCCCGGTGGGGAGACCCAGTACTTC. It specifies CASSLINPGGETQYF.

This chain joins TRBV20-1 and TRBJ2-1; tentative D call: TRBD2 (5 bases). CDR1 DFQATT and CDR2 SNEGSKA come from the germline V gene (reference sequence). V dropped 2 bases and J dropped 2 bases, with 13 bases sitting between them. The CDR3 runs to 15 residues. The DNA of the CDR3 is TGCAGTGCTAGATGGGAAGCGGTAACCTACAATGAGCAGTTCTTC. It encodes CSARWEAVTYNEQFF.

This clonotype was recorded at least ten times. Its ends do not fully match the called genes, so a read error is possible. J is TRBJ2-1 and V is TRBV20-1; 11 nucleotides match TRBD2. The CDR3 consists of 14 residues. Per germline, CDR1 DFQATT and CDR2 SNEGSKA (reference sequence). CDR3 DNA sequence: TGCAGTTCTAGCGGGGGGAAATTGACGTATGAGCAGTTCTTC. This gives the protein CSSSGGKLTYEQFF.

The V and J genes are TRBV3-1 and TRBJ2-7; 7 bases are a match to TRBD2. CDR3 length: 13 amino acids. Trimming removed 1 base from V and 4 bases from J; junction bases left unmatched: 1. Germline CDR1 LGHDT, CDR2 YNNKEL (reference sequence). DNA of the CDR3: TGTGCCAGCAGCCAAGTTAGCGGGTACGAGCAGTACTTC. It is translated as CASSQVSGYEQYF.

The chain recombines TRBV11-2 with TRBJ2-3; the D is unclear. Germline CDR1 SGHAT, CDR2 FQNNGV. The CDR3 spans 12 residues. With 0 bases removed from V and 6 bases from J, the gap between germline ends came to 4 bases. The CDR3 nucleotides read TGTGCCAGCAGCTTAGATCTGGATACGCAGTATTTT. Translation: CASSLDLDTQYF.

This clonotype appeared a few times. The chain couples TRBV20-1 to TRBJ2-7; the match to TRBD2 covers 10 bases. V gave up 3 bases and J gave up 3 bases; unmatched junction bases: 5. CDR1 is DFQATT and CDR2 is SNEGSKA in the germline V gene (reference sequence). This CDR3 spans 14 amino acids. The CDR3 nucleotides are TGCAGTGCTAGTTACACTAGCGGGAACTACGAGCAGTACTTC. Translated: CSASYTSGNYEQYF.

In this sample, this clonotype turned up many times. The chain combines TRBV9 with TRBJ2-7, with D unclear. Deletions cut 2 bases from V and 5 bases from J, with 8 bases between. The length of the CDR3 is 12 residues. Germline values: CDR1 SGDLS, CDR2 YYNGEE. The CDR3 is CASSVTPDEQYF. CDR3 nucleotide sequence: TGTGCCAGCAGCGTCACCCCGGACGAGCAGTACTTC.

This clonotype was seen a few times. The J gene is TRBJ2-7, the V gene TRBV7-6; 9 bases are a match to TRBD1. CDR3 length: 14 amino acids. Germline CDR1 reads SGHVS; CDR2 reads FNYEAQ. J gave up 3 bases and V 5 bases, and 5 bases lay outside the gene matches. As DNA, the CDR3 is TGTGCCAGCAGCCGGGGACAGGGATACTACGAGCAGTACTTC. Residues: CASSRGQGYYEQYF.

This clonotype appeared many times. The chain has TRBV11-2 and TRBJ2-1; D is uncertain. CDR1 is SGHAT and CDR2 is FQNNGV in the germline V gene. V was shortened by 2 bases and J by 10 bases, with 9 bases between the two germline ends. The CDR3 has 12 amino acids. CDR3 residues: CASSLLRGEQFF. CDR3 bases: TGTGCCAGCAGCTTATTAAGAGGCGAGCAGTTCTTC.

This clonotype has a count of ten or more. The chain is built from TRBV4-1 and TRBJ2-1; 13 bases map to TRBD2. Trimming at V came to 3 bases and at J to 6 bases, leaving 5 bases not matched to a gene. Germline V gene data show CDR1 as MGHRA and CDR2 as YSYEKL. The CDR3 has 16 amino acids. The CDR3 here is CASSHPGTSGTNEQFF. The CDR3 bases are TGCGCCAGCAGCCACCCCGGGACTAGCGGGACCAATGAGCAGTTCTTC.

The rearrangement uses TRBV27 and TRBJ1-5, with D perhaps matching TRBD1 (6 bases). The V end was cut by 5 bases, the J end by 1 base, with 12 bases between. Germline V gene lookup returns CDR1 MNHEY and CDR2 SMNVEV (reference sequence). The CDR3 length is 15 residues. This chain's CDR3 is CASSAQGGSNQPQHF. As DNA, the CDR3 is TGTGCCAGCAGTGCACAGGGTGGGAGCAATCAGCCCCAGCATTTT.

This clonotype was counted ten times or more. J is TRBJ2-2 and V is TRBV28, with D uncertain. Looked up from germline, CDR1 is MDHEN and CDR2 is SYDVKM. This CDR3 has 17 residues. The germline V and J ends were trimmed by 5 bases and 0 bases, with 16 bases remaining between them. CDR3 in DNA: TGTGCCAGCAGTCCCCAAAATCCGACAACGAACACCGGGGAGCTGTTTTTT. The encoded protein is CASSPQNPTTNTGELFF.